One and the same sample provided the 6 T cell receptor beta chains below, sequenced in a study of blood T cell repertoires in COVID-19. The protocol was immunoSEQ multiplex PCR, while the TCRdb copy is restricted to in-frame clones and leaves out a portion. The table lists hundreds of thousands of clones, under 90% of them singletons. The sample was PBMCs or T cells enriched from blood (not recorded which). These receptors were collected from a man in his 60s who had recovered from COVID-19.

This clone was detected only a few times. V is TRBV7-9 and J is TRBJ2-5; 7 nucleotides line up with TRBD2. The CDR3 runs 17 residues. V shed 1 base, J shed 3 bases, and the junction held 11 bases outside the gene matches. In germline, CDR1 is SEHNR, CDR2 FQNEAQ (reference sequence). The DNA for the CDR3 is TGTGCCAGCAGCTTAGGACTAGCACGGGAGAGGGAAGAGACCCAGTACTTC. As protein: CASSLGLAREREETQYF.

The rearrangement joins TRBV6-1 to TRBJ2-2; D is uncertain. V dropped 0 bases and J dropped 6 bases, with 5 bases sitting between them. Germline CDR1 is MNHNS and CDR2 is SASEGT. The CDR3 length is 13 residues. The CDR3 region is CASSEAAPGELFF. CDR3 DNA sequence: TGTGCCAGCAGTGAAGCGGCCCCCGGGGAGCTGTTTTTT.

The rearrangement links TRBV6-1 to TRBJ2-7, with D maybe TRBD1 (5 bases). Trimming took off 2 bases at V and 5 bases at J, with 16 bases between the two ends. Germline assignment: CDR1 MNHNS and CDR2 SASEGT. The CDR3 runs 15 residues. The CDR3 protein is CASSEYWGSTHEQYF. The CDR3 DNA reads TGTGCCAGCAGTGAATACTGGGGCAGCACGCACGAGCAGTACTTC.

This rearrangement joins TRBV18 to TRBJ1-2; TRBD1 matches 9 bases. CDR1 is KGHSH and CDR2 is LQKENI in the germline V gene. J lost 8 bases, V lost 0 bases, and 7 bases had no gene match. The CDR3 contains 15 residues. CDR3 protein: CASSPPNRGREGYTF. The CDR3 DNA is TGTGCCAGCTCACCACCGAACAGGGGGCGAGAAGGCTACACCTTC.

The chain is built from TRBV28 and TRBJ1-5; D not certain. The V end lost 7 bases, the J end lost 2 bases, and 12 bases lay between the germline ends. CDR1 is MDHEN and CDR2 is SYDVKM in the germline V gene. This CDR3 contains 14 residues. The DNA for the CDR3 is TGTGCCAGCAATTACAACGGGGGCAATCAGCCCCAGCATTTT. This sequence encodes CASNYNGGNQPQHF.

This clone was observed a single time. This rearrangement joins TRBV7-9 to TRBJ2-1; 10 bases map to TRBD1. Trimming took 6 bases from V and 8 from J; bases not matched to a gene: 13. Germline CDR1 reads SEHNR; CDR2 reads FQNEAQ (reference sequence). CDR3 size: 16 residues. The CDR3 here is CASSRSPGQGIDEQFF. CDR3 DNA: TGTGCCAGCAGTCGAAGTCCGGGACAGGGGATTGATGAGCAGTTCTTC.